This T cell receptor (beta chain) was found in a study of blood T cell repertoires in COVID-19. The wider study: From T cells, B-cell-depleted T cells, or PBMCs came the material, which was cDNA or gDNA.

Patients of the Seattle cohort, enrolled during active infection, were followed longitudinally. Measured with immunoSEQ multiplex PCR; TCRdb has only the in-frame clones, and not every one. The repertoire holds about 130,000 clones, with 79% as singletons. This receptor was obtained from an older woman with COVID-19, enrolled during active disease. Specimen: peripheral blood.

This CDR3 is CASRNANRINQPQHF. For the CDR3, the DNA is TGTGCCAGCAGAAACGCCAACAGGATTAATCAGCCCCAGCATTTT. This chain uses TRBV28 with TRBJ1-5; tentative D call: TRBD1 (5 bases). The V gene's germline CDR1 is MDHEN and CDR2 SYDVKM. The CDR3 extends over 15 amino acids. V gave up 6 bases and J gave up 4 bases, with 16 bases separating them.